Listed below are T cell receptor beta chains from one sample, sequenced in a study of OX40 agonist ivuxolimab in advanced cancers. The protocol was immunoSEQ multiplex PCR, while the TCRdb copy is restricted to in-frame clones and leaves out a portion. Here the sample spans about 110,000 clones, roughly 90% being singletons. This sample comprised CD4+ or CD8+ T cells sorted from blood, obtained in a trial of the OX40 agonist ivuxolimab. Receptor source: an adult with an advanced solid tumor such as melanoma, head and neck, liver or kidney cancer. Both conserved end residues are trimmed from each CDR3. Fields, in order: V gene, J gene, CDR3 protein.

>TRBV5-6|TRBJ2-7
ASSSLTSNHEQY
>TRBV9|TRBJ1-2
ASSLNWGQTYGYT
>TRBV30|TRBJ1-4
AWSVSATNEKLF
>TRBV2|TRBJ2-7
ASSTGHFYEQY
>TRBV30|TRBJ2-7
AWSTRDYEQY
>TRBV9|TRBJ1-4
ASSVMPGTENEKLF
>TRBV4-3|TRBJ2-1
ASSQDWANNEQF
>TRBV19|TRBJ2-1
ASSRPVGEQF
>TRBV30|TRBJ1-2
AWKARTRRYGYI
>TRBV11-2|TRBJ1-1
ASSSAPRGQRNTEAF
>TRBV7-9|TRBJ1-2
ASRIGTDYGYT
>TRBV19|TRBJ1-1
ASNDRGMNTEAF
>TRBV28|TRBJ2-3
ASASTDTQY
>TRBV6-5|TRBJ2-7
ASLPGTANYEQY
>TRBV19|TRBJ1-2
ASRGLQGAAGPGYT
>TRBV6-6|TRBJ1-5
ASTWQGEQGPQH
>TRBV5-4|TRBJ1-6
ASSRTGAYNSPLH
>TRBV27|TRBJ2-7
ASTDGYEQY
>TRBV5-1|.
ASSLGGSFHEQY
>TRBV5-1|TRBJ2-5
ASSFTLAGETQY
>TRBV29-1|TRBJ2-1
SVGLKQSMF
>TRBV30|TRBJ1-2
AWGWGYGYT
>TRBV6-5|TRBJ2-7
ASSPPTGFEQY
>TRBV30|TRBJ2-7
ACSTGHWNEQY
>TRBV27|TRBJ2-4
ASSAKNIQY
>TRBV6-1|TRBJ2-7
ASSVESRGLEQY
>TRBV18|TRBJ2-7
ASSPPIGTSVFYEQY
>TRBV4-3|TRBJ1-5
ASSQGGKGQGSQPQH
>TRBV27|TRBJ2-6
ASRHLRTGLLTSGANVLT
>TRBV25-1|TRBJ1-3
ASSDFRETASGNTIY
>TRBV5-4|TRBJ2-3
ASSLEPLRGNTQY
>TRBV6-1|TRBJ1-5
ASSPSGAQPQH
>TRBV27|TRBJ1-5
ASSLVSARDQPQH
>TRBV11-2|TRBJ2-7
ASSYGQGDYEQY
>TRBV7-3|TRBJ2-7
ASSATGVGEQY
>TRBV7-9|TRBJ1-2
ASASRAGPNYGYT
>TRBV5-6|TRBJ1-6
ASSLGRNNSPLH
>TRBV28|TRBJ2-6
ASSLEFGQNLGGANVLT
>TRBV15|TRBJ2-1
ATSRSLAVNEQF
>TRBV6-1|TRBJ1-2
ASSDLGAGAMGYT
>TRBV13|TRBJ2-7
ASSLRQGYEQY
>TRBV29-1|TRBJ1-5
SVSTGNDQPQH
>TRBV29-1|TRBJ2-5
STRQGGQETQY
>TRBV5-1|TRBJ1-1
ASKVEVLNTEAF
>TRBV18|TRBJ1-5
ASSPAGRDQPQH
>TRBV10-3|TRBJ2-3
ALRTGTSFGERDTQY
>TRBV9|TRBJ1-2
ASSVAGLNYGYT
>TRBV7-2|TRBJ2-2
ASSPRGPTAGELF
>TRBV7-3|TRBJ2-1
ASSLVGSSYNEQF
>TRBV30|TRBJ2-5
AWSVSGSIETQY
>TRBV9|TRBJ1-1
ASSGNRENTEAF
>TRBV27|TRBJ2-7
ASSLTGTGLAYEQY
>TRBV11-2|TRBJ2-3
ASSLDRLAADTQY